This section outlines one T cell receptor beta chain sequence together with its context. In the source study's methods: Estimation of nucleated cell counts relied on the amplification of reference gene primers. Clones were read by immunoSEQ multiplex PCR, and TCRdb kept only the in-frame ones, dropping some. From that table come the V and J calls and clone size; the DNA was used to work out D and trimming. The top ten clones hold about 9.6% of a sample with approximately 230,000 clones, around 83% of them seen once. This sample is drawn from a study of blood T cell repertoires in COVID-19. Turning to the study itself: Specimens from acute and convalescent COVID-19 originated in the United States, Italy and Spain. T cells, B-cell-depleted T cells, or PBMCs supplied cDNA or gDNA.

CDR1 LNHDA and CDR2 SQIVND come from the germline V gene (reference sequence). The CDR3 covers 15 residues. V was clipped by 1 base and J by 6 bases; unmatched bases: 6. This chain joins TRBV19 and TRBJ1-5; TRBD1 matches at 7 bases. Sequenced sample: peripheral blood. The clonotype comes from a man older than 75 with acute or convalescent COVID-19. The CDR3, as DNA: TGTGCCAGTAGTATAGTGGCAGGGGGTCCTCAGCCCCAGCATTTT. It codes for CASSIVAGGPQPQHF.